Following are 25 T cell receptor beta chains from one sample sequenced in a study of shared clonotypes between healthy human individuals. TCRdb's table, derived via immunoSEQ multiplex PCR, lists solely in-frame clones and lacks some. The sample records roughly 1 million clones, approximately 80% being singletons. Sequenced: memory CD4+ T cells from PBMCs. Subset defined: CD45RA-negative fraction. The receptors shown here come from a man aged 18-30 years in good health. Some clones in this sample may be carry-over from other donors' samples.

Remarks on this clone: Other DNA sequences within the sample encode an identical CDR3. The gene calls are TRBV7-2 and TRBJ2-1, with 8 nucleotides matching TRBD1. V shed 1 base and J 4 bases; nucleotides not matched to a gene: 3. The CDR3 contains 15 residues. Germline V gene data show CDR1 as SGHTA and CDR2 as FQGNSA. Here the CDR3 DNA reads TGTGCCAGCAGCTTAGACAGGGGGAGTTACAATGAGCAGTTCTTC. Protein: CASSLDRGSYNEQFF.

The V and J genes are TRBV15 and TRBJ2-7; TRBD2 agrees at 8 bases. The CDR3 is 15 amino acids. V lost 0 bases and J lost 3; bases outside the gene matches: 4. Germline loops: CDR1 LNHNV, CDR2 YYDKDF (reference sequence). CDR3 in amino acids: CATSRDGLAYYEQYF. CDR3 in DNA: TGTGCCACCAGCAGAGATGGACTAGCCTACTACGAGCAGTACTTC.

CDR3 region: CASSKVRVDEQYF. For the CDR3, the DNA is TGCGCCAGCAGCAAGGTTAGAGTCGACGAGCAGTACTTC. The chain has TRBV5-1 and TRBJ2-7; no firm D call. This CDR3 is built from 13 residues. Trimming removed 4 bases at V and 5 bases at J, with 13 bases between. Looked up from germline, CDR1 is SGHRS and CDR2 is YFSETQ. Full variable domain (missing parts from reference TRBV5-1 and TRBJ2-7): KAGVTQTPRYLIKTRGQQVTLSCSPISGHRSVSWYQQTPGQGLQFLFEYFSETQRNKGNFPGRFSGRQFSNSRSEMNVSTLELGDSALYLCASSKVRVDEQYFGPGTRLTVT.

The chain has TRBV9 and TRBJ2-5; the D gene is possibly TRBD2 (6 bases). V was trimmed by 2 bases and J by 5 bases, leaving 13 bases between them. Germline V gene sequence: CDR1 SGDLS, CDR2 YYNGEE. This CDR3 region has 14 residues. CDR3 nucleotides: TGTGCCAGCAGCGTTGGAGGGAACGGGGAGACCCAGTACTTC. This encodes CASSVGGNGETQYF.

Of note for this clone: The sample has other DNA sequences that encode this CDR3 too. J is TRBJ1-2 and V is TRBV9; no reliable D call. Trimming left V 2 bases short and J 2 bases short, with 7 bases between. The CDR3 sequence is 13 residues long. In germline, CDR1 is SGDLS, CDR2 YYNGEE. The CDR3 DNA reads as TGTGCCAGCAGCGTGACCGGGAACTATGGCTACACCTTC. It specifies CASSVTGNYGYTF.

As for this clone: This same CDR3 is encoded by further DNA sequences in the sample. The genes are TRBV6-6 and TRBJ1-1; tentative D call: TRBD1 (5 bases). V shed 2 bases and J shed 11 bases, with 9 bases lying between them. Looked up from germline, CDR1 is MNHNY and CDR2 is SVGAGI (reference sequence). The CDR3 has 11 residues. CDR3 loop: CASSYGGRAFF. The CDR3 nucleotides read TGTGCCAGCAGTTACGGGGGTCGGGCTTTCTTT.

The CDR3 sequence: CASSPPGSATSTGELFF. For the CDR3, the DNA is TGTGCCAGCAGCCCCCCCGGCTCCGCGACCAGCACCGGGGAGCTGTTTTTT. The chain has TRBV7-9 and TRBJ2-2; D unresolved. The CDR3 runs 17 residues. The germline CDR1 and CDR2 sequences are SEHNR and FQNEAQ (reference sequence). V was pared by 5 bases and J by 4 bases, with 20 bases between. Together with reference TRBV7-9 and TRBJ2-2, the CDR3 gives the full variable domain: DTGVSQNPRHKITKRGQNVTFRCDPISEHNRLYWYRQTLGQGPEFLTYFQNEAQLEKSRLLSDRFSAERPKGSFSTLEIQRTEQGDSAMYLCASSPPGSATSTGELFFGEGSRLTVL.

J is TRBJ1-6 and V is TRBV2; 7 bases are a match to TRBD1. Looked up from germline, CDR1 is SNHLY and CDR2 is FYNNEI. Trimming removed 7 bases from V and 13 bases from J; junction bases left unmatched: 16. The CDR3 spans 15 residues. The chain's CDR3 is CASIRGGRVSSPLHF. The DNA for the CDR3 is TGTGCCAGCATCCGAGGGGGCCGTGTTTCATCGCCCCTCCACTTT.

This clone was seen many times. The CDR3 nucleotides read TGCGCCAGCAGCCAGCTGGGTGGGCAGCAAGAGACCCAGTACTTC. Amino acid sequence: CASSQLGGQQETQYF. The chain uses TRBV4-1 and TRBJ2-5, with D hard to call. The CDR3 consists of 15 residues. Germline V lookup: CDR1 MGHRA, CDR2 YSYEKL. The V end was cut by 3 bases, the J end by 2 bases, with 13 bases between.

This clone was counted a single time. The rearrangement links TRBV5-4 to TRBJ2-3; 7 nucleotides match TRBD2. Germline trimming cut 3 bases from V and 2 bases from J; bases unmatched to any gene: 6. From germline, CDR1 is SGHNT and CDR2 YYREEE (reference sequence). The CDR3 contains 15 residues. DNA of the CDR3: TGTGCCAGCAGCTCTAGCGGCCAATCCACAGATACGCAGTATTTT. Its protein is CASSSSGQSTDTQYF.

The chain is built from TRBV10-3 and TRBJ1-1, with 7 bases identical to TRBD1. From germline, CDR1 is ENHRY and CDR2 SYGVKD. Losses at the gene ends were 7 bases for V and 4 bases for J; bases not matched to a gene: 9. The CDR3 totals 14 residues. CDR3 sequence reads: CAIMTTGMGTEAFF. Here the CDR3 DNA reads TGTGCCATCATGACGACAGGGATGGGCACTGAAGCTTTCTTT.

This chain links TRBV30 with TRBJ1-6; D is ambiguous. From germline, CDR1 is GTSNPN and CDR2 SVGIG (reference sequence). This CDR3 comprises 14 residues. V was cut by 4 bases and J by 3 bases, with 10 bases left in between. The CDR3 reads CAWTETHYNSPLHF. The CDR3 DNA sequence: TGTGCCTGGACCGAGACCCACTATAATTCACCCCTCCACTTT.

The rearrangement uses TRBV18 and TRBJ1-2, with D uncertain. CDR1 KGHSH and CDR2 LQKENI come from the germline V gene. V was pared by 3 bases and J by 4 bases, with 15 bases between. This CDR3 has 15 residues. The CDR3 nucleotides are TGTGCCAGCTCACCCTCCACCGGCATTGCCTATGGCTACACCTTC. The encoded protein is CASSPSTGIAYGYTF.

The chain is built from TRBV7-2 and TRBJ2-2; no firm D call. The CDR3 is 15 residues long. Germline assignment: CDR1 SGHTA and CDR2 FQGNSA. Trimming took off 1 base at V and 3 bases at J, with 9 bases between the two ends. This chain's CDR3 is CASSLVVTDTGELFF. The CDR3 nucleotides are TGTGCCAGCAGCTTAGTTGTAACAGACACCGGGGAGCTGTTTTTT.

The chain combines TRBV7-9 with TRBJ2-1; 8 nucleotides align to TRBD1. Germline V lookup: CDR1 SEHNR, CDR2 FQNEAQ (reference sequence). J was trimmed by 12 bases and V by 5 bases; bases with no gene match: 6. The CDR3 extends over 12 amino acids. The DNA for the CDR3 is TGTGCCAGCAGCCCCAGGGGGCGCGGGCAGTTCTTC. Translation: CASSPRGRGQFF.

The genes are TRBV19 and TRBJ2-1; 9 bases map to TRBD2. The CDR3 has 16 amino acids. Trimming at V came to 6 bases and at J to 10 bases, leaving 16 bases not matched to a gene. Germline loops: CDR1 LNHDA, CDR2 SQIVND (reference sequence). The CDR3 DNA sequence: TGTGCCAGTAGCCCTAGGATACTGGCGGGAGGGCGGGAGCAGTTCTTC. It specifies CASSPRILAGGREQFF. Filled out from reference TRBV19 and TRBJ2-1, the complete variable domain reads DGGITQSPKYLFRKEGQNVTLSCEQNLNHDAMYWYRQDPGQGLRLIYYSQIVNDFQKGDIAEGYSVSREKKESFPLTVTSAQKNPTAFYLCASSPRILAGGREQFFGPGTRLTVL.

This chain connects TRBV2 to TRBJ1-2, with D hard to call. There are 13 residues in the CDR3. In germline, CDR1 is SNHLY, CDR2 FYNNEI. V was clipped by 6 bases and J by 2 bases, with 10 bases between them. DNA of the CDR3: TGTGCCAGCAGCTCAGACTTCAACTATGGCTACACCTTC. Protein sequence: CASSSDFNYGYTF.

As DNA, the CDR3 is TGTGCCACCAGCAGAGATGGTTCCAGCCGACAGGGGAGTTACACCTTC. It codes for CATSRDGSSRQGSYTF. The chain recombines TRBV15 with TRBJ1-2, with 8 bases that match TRBD1. This CDR3 region has 16 residues. CDR1 and CDR2 from the germline V gene are LNHNV and YYDKDF (reference sequence). Losses at the gene ends were 0 bases for V and 11 bases for J; bases not matched to a gene: 14.

The rearrangement uses TRBV2 and TRBJ2-5; 14 nucleotides line up with TRBD2. The CDR3 contains 17 residues. Germline trimming cut 3 bases from V and 5 bases from J; bases unmatched to any gene: 8. Germline lookup yields CDR1 SNHLY and CDR2 FYNNEI. The CDR3 spells CASSDKTSGRASETQYF. The CDR3 DNA reads TGTGCCAGCAGTGATAAGACTAGCGGGAGGGCCTCGGAGACCCAGTACTTC.

This chain links TRBV2 with TRBJ2-5; maybe TRBD1 (7 bases). The CDR3 spans 14 residues. Germline CDR1 and CDR2: SNHLY and FYNNEI. Trimming took off 9 bases at V and 5 bases at J, with 19 bases between the two ends. CDR3 coding DNA: TGTGCCAGTTCTCAGGGGGGCCCTCGGGAGACCCAGTACTTC. Translating it yields CASSQGGPRETQYF. Based on the CDR3 plus reference TRBV2 and TRBJ2-5, the full variable domain is EPEVTQTPSHQVTQMGQEVILRCVPISNHLYFYWYRQILGQKVEFLVSFYNNEISEKSEIFDDQFSVERPDGSNFTLKIRSTKLEDSAMYFCASSQGGPRETQYFGPGTRLLVL.

The J gene is TRBJ2-2, the V gene TRBV7-3; D gene uncertain. This CDR3 contains 16 residues. The germline gives CDR1 SGHTA, CDR2 FQGTGA. Deletions cut 0 bases from V and 4 bases from J, with 12 bases between. DNA of the CDR3: TGTGCCAGCAGCTTAACCACCGCCACGGGCACCGGGGAGCTGTTTTTT. Amino acid sequence: CASSLTTATGTGELFF. The variable domain in full, with the rest retrieved from reference TRBV7-3 and TRBJ2-2, is GAGVSQTPSNKVTEKGKYVELRCDPISGHTALYWYRQSLGQGPEFLIYFQGTGAADDSGLPNDRFFAVRPEGSVSTLKIQRTERGDSAVYLCASSLTTATGTGELFFGEGSRLTVL.

This sequence joins TRBV11-2 and TRBJ2-5; D uncertain. The end of the DNA aligns better with TRBJ2-7, so the J call may be wrong. CDR3 length equals 15 residues. Germline CDR1 reads SGHAT; CDR2 reads FQNNGV. The DNA for the CDR3 is TGTGCCAGCAGCTTATTAGGGCCCGGGTCCTACGAGCAGTACTTC. As protein: CASSLLGPGSYEQYF.

This clone was seen a single time. The gene calls are TRBV14 and TRBJ2-7; TRBD2 matches 8 bases. With V trimmed by 2 bases and J by 5 bases, 5 bases remained unmatched. In germline, CDR1 is SGHDN, CDR2 FVKESK. CDR3 length: 14 amino acids. CDR3 sequence reads: CASSQPGLVNEQYF. CDR3 in DNA: TGTGCCAGCAGCCAACCGGGACTAGTAAACGAGCAGTACTTC. The full variable domain, with the rest looked up from reference TRBV14 and TRBJ2-7, is EAGVTQFPSHSVIEKGQTVTLRCDPISGHDNLYWYRRVMGKEIKFLLHFVKESKQDESGMPNNRFLAERTGGTYSTLKVQPAELEDSGVYFCASSQPGLVNEQYFGPGTRLTVT.

V usage is TRBV6-5 and J usage is TRBJ2-2; 8 nucleotides align to TRBD1. J lost 2 bases, V lost 5 bases, and 4 bases had no gene match. The CDR3 contains 15 residues. Germline V gene sequence: CDR1 MNHEY, CDR2 SVGAGI. In DNA, the CDR3 is TGTGCCAGCAGTAAGGGACAGGTTAACACCGGGGAGCTGTTTTTT. Its translation: CASSKGQVNTGELFF.

This clone turned up a few times. The V gene is TRBV30, the J gene TRBJ1-1; no firm D call. The CDR3 has 13 amino acids. Germline V gene lookup returns CDR1 GTSNPN and CDR2 SVGIG (reference sequence). The ends were cut back, 0 bases at V and 10 bases at J, with 15 bases in the middle. CDR3 sequence reads: CAWSVSPITGAFF. The CDR3 DNA sequence: TGTGCCTGGAGTGTATCCCCGATTACCGGAGCTTTCTTT.